This is a list of T cell receptor beta chains from one sample in a study of T cell responses to AZD1222 COVID-19 vaccine. Produced via immunoSEQ multiplex PCR; TCRdb's table is partial and in-frame only. The table lists about 140,000 clones, roughly nine tenths of them singletons, with 3.1% in the top ten. The sample consisted of peripheral blood, taken on day 0 of AZD1222 vaccination. These receptors all stem from an adult in good health. CDR3s include the opening cysteine and the closing phenylalanine or tryptophan. D genes are given only for firm matches. Rows may omit the clone size; those that give it use once, few, many or a size class.

abundance: NA
j_gene: TRBJ1-5
d_gene: NA
v_gene: TRBV7-2
CDR3nt: TGTGCCAGCAGCTTACAGGGTGCAAATCAGCCCCAGCATTTT
CDR3aa: CASSLQGANQPQHF

abundance: NA
j_gene: TRBJ1-6
d_gene: TRBD1
v_gene: TRBV11-2
CDR3nt: TGTGCCAGCAGCGGAGAGGGACAGGGACATAATTCACCCCTCCACTTT
CDR3aa: CASSGEGQGHNSPLHF

abundance: once
j_gene: TRBJ1-1
d_gene: TRBD1
v_gene: TRBV24-1
CDR3nt: TGTGCCACCAGGGGCCCTCTCTCGACAGGGGAAACTGAAGGCACTGAAGCTTTCTTT
CDR3aa: CATRGPLSTGETEGTEAFF

abundance: NA
j_gene: TRBJ1-6
d_gene: TRBD1
v_gene: TRBV5-1
CDR3nt: TGCGCCAGCAGCCCAAACCCCTACGGGACAGCAAATTCACCCCTCCACTTT
CDR3aa: CASSPNPYGTANSPLHF

abundance: NA
j_gene: TRBJ2-2
d_gene: NA
v_gene: TRBV2
CDR3nt: TGTGCCAGCAGTGAAAGGCTGGCCACCGGGGAGCTGTTTTTT
CDR3aa: CASSERLATGELFF

abundance: NA
j_gene: TRBJ2-2
d_gene: TRBD1
v_gene: TRBV11-3
CDR3nt: TGTGCCAGCAGCTTAGGGGACAGGGCCACCGGGGAGCTGTTTTTT
CDR3aa: CASSLGDRATGELFF

abundance: once
j_gene: TRBJ1-4
d_gene: NA
v_gene: TRBV6-5
CDR3nt: TGTGCCAGCAGACCTTACAGGGATGCTAATGAAAAACTGTTTTTT
CDR3aa: CASRPYRDANEKLFF

abundance: NA
j_gene: TRBJ2-1
d_gene: TRBD1
v_gene: TRBV19
CDR3nt: TGTGCCAGTAGCTCTCCCTCGGACAGGTTCAATGAGCAGTTCTTC
CDR3aa: CASSSPSDRFNEQFF

abundance: NA
j_gene: TRBJ2-5
d_gene: NA
v_gene: TRBV7-9
CDR3nt: TGTGCCAGCAGCTTAGGGTCGGGAGAAGCCCAAGAGACCCAGTACTTC
CDR3aa: CASSLGSGEAQETQYF

abundance: NA
j_gene: TRBJ1-1
d_gene: NA
v_gene: TRBV7-9
CDR3nt: TGTGCCAGCAGACAATCGAATGGTGGAGGGACTGAAGCTTTCTTT
CDR3aa: CASRQSNGGGTEAFF

abundance: NA
j_gene: TRBJ1-5
d_gene: NA
v_gene: TRBV5-1
CDR3nt: TGCGCCAGCAGCCCCGAGGGTTTTAGGAATCAGCCCCAGCATTTT
CDR3aa: CASSPEGFRNQPQHF

abundance: NA
j_gene: TRBJ1-6
d_gene: NA
v_gene: TRBV5-1
CDR3nt: TGCGCCAGCAGCCCCCGAGGGGGGTGGGGTAATTCACCCCTCCACTTT
CDR3aa: CASSPRGGWGNSPLHF

abundance: NA
j_gene: TRBJ1-1
d_gene: NA
v_gene: TRBV6-1
CDR3nt: TGTGCCAGCAGTGAATATCCAGTTGGAGCTTTCTTT
CDR3aa: CASSEYPVGAFF

abundance: NA
j_gene: TRBJ2-3
d_gene: NA
v_gene: TRBV28
CDR3nt: TGTGCCAGCAGTTCCAGACGGGGGAGCACAGATACGCAGTATTTT
CDR3aa: CASSSRRGSTDTQYF

abundance: NA
j_gene: TRBJ2-3
d_gene: NA
v_gene: TRBV7-3
CDR3nt: TGTGCCAGTAGCCCAGCCCCGGCAGTGACAGATACGCAGTATTTT
CDR3aa: CASSPAPAVTDTQYF

abundance: NA
j_gene: TRBJ2-1
d_gene: NA
v_gene: TRBV11-3
CDR3nt: TGTGCCAGCAGCACGGGACCGCAGTACAATGAGCAGTTCTTC
CDR3aa: CASSTGPQYNEQFF

abundance: few
j_gene: TRBJ1-5
d_gene: NA
v_gene: TRBV6-1
CDR3nt: TGTGCCAGCAGTGAGGGACCGGCCGGGGGGGCCCAGCATTTT
CDR3aa: CASSEGPAGGAQHF

abundance: NA
j_gene: TRBJ2-5
d_gene: NA
v_gene: TRBV9
CDR3nt: TGTGCCAGCAGCGTAGATTCAGAGACCCAGTACTTC
CDR3aa: CASSVDSETQYF

abundance: NA
j_gene: TRBJ2-1
d_gene: NA
v_gene: TRBV5-6
CDR3nt: TGTGCCAGCGGCCGGAACCCCTCCTACAATGAGCAGTTCTTC
CDR3aa: CASGRNPSYNEQFF

abundance: NA
j_gene: TRBJ2-5
d_gene: TRBD1
v_gene: TRBV6-5
CDR3nt: TGTGCCAGTACAGGGGAAGTTAGGGAGACCCAGTACTTC
CDR3aa: CASTGEVRETQYF

abundance: NA
j_gene: TRBJ2-2
d_gene: NA
v_gene: TRBV7-9
CDR3nt: TGTGCCAGCAGCTTAAACCAGGGTTCGAACACCGGGGAGCTGTTTTTT
CDR3aa: CASSLNQGSNTGELFF

abundance: NA
j_gene: TRBJ1-5
d_gene: TRBD1
v_gene: TRBV6-2/TRBV6-3
CDR3nt: TGTGCCAGCAGTTACGAAACAGGACAGGGCGGATATAGCAATCAGCCCCAGCATTTT
CDR3aa: CASSYETGQGGYSNQPQHF

abundance: few
j_gene: TRBJ1-2
d_gene: TRBD1
v_gene: TRBV7-2
CDR3nt: TGTGCCAGCGGACGGGGGGACAGCTTTTTCGGCTACACCTTC
CDR3aa: CASGRGDSFFGYTF

abundance: NA
j_gene: TRBJ2-3
d_gene: NA
v_gene: TRBV4-2
CDR3nt: TGTGCCAGCAGCCAAGTGGGCGGGAGACAGGTAGATACGCAGTATTTT
CDR3aa: CASSQVGGRQVDTQYF

abundance: NA
j_gene: TRBJ1-5
d_gene: TRBD1
v_gene: TRBV19
CDR3nt: TGTGCCAGTAGACTCAGGGGGGGCAATCAGCCCCAGCATTTT
CDR3aa: CASRLRGGNQPQHF

abundance: NA
j_gene: TRBJ1-4
d_gene: NA
v_gene: TRBV4-2
CDR3nt: TGTGCCAGCAGCCAGTCACAGGGTCTGACTAATGAAAAACTGTTTTTT
CDR3aa: CASSQSQGLTNEKLFF

abundance: NA
j_gene: TRBJ2-1
d_gene: TRBD2
v_gene: TRBV19
CDR3nt: TGTGCCAGTAGTTGGGTGTTGGAGCGGGAGAGCAATGAGCAGTTCTTC
CDR3aa: CASSWVLERESNEQFF

abundance: NA
j_gene: TRBJ1-3
d_gene: TRBD1
v_gene: TRBV4-1
CDR3nt: TGCGCCAGCAGCCAGGCAACAGGGGGATCTGGAAACACCATATATTTT
CDR3aa: CASSQATGGSGNTIYF